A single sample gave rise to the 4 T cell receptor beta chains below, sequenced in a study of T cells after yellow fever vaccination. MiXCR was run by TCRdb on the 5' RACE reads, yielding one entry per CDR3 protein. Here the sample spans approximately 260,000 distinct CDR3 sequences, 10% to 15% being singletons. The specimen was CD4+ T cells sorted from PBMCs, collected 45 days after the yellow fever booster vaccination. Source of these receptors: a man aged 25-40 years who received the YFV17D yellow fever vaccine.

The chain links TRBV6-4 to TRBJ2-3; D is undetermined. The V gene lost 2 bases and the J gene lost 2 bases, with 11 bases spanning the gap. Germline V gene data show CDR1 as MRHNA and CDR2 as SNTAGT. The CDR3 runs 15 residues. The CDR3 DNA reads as TGTGCCAGCAGTGACATCCCAAGGCCCACAGATACGCAGTATTTT. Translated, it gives CASSDIPRPTDTQYF.

The CDR3 coding sequence is TGCAGTGCTAGAGATCTAAGGTCCTCCCAAGAGACCCAGTACTTC. Protein product: CSARDLRSSQETQYF. V and J are TRBV20-1 and TRBJ2-5; no clear D gene. The CDR3 loop spans 15 amino acids. Germline CDR1 DFQATT, CDR2 SNEGSKA (reference sequence). The germline V and J ends were trimmed by 0 bases and 1 base, with 12 bases remaining between them.

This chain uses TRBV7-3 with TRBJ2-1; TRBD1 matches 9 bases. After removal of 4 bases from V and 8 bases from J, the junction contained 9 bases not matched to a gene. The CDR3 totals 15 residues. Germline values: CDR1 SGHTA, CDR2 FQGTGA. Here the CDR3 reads CASSSGTGKYYEQFF. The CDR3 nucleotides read TGTGCCAGCAGCTCCGGGACAGGGAAGTATTATGAGCAGTTCTTC.

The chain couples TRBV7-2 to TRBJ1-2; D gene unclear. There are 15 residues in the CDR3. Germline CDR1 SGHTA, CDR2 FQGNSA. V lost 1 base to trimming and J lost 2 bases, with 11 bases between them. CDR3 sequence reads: CASSLGPGLNYGYTF. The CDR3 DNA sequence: TGTGCCAGCAGCTTAGGGCCGGGCTTAAACTATGGCTACACCTTC.